The TCR beta chain under discussion was sequenced for a study of T cells in Graves' hyperthyroidism and ophthalmopathy. For the study at large: Before any treatment, at initial diagnosis, peripheral blood was collected.

The TCR beta CDR3 regions underwent amplification using RNA transcripts as the source. TCR CDR3 regions were first amplified by RT-PCR with HTBI primers. Using its own MiXCR run on the multiplex PCR reads, TCRdb lists one record per CDR3 protein. The table lists nearly 600,000 distinct CDR3 sequences, 14% of them singletons. Points on this clonotype: Its antigen is not known.

The germline V gene has CDR1 MNHNS and CDR2 SASEGT. This CDR3 comprises 13 residues. Trimming took 7 bases from V and 7 from J, leaving 16 bases between them. Study observations and caveats: Through a model of 13 V-J features, ophthalmopathy was separated from stable hyperthyroidism.

Material: blood. The source is a woman under 30 with Graves' ophthalmopathy. The chain is built from TRBV6-1 and TRBJ1-2, with a tentative D call TRBD1 (5 bases). In nucleotides, the CDR3 is TGTGCCAGCACCCCAGGGATATCGGGTGGCTACACCTTC. Translating it yields CASTPGISGGYTF.